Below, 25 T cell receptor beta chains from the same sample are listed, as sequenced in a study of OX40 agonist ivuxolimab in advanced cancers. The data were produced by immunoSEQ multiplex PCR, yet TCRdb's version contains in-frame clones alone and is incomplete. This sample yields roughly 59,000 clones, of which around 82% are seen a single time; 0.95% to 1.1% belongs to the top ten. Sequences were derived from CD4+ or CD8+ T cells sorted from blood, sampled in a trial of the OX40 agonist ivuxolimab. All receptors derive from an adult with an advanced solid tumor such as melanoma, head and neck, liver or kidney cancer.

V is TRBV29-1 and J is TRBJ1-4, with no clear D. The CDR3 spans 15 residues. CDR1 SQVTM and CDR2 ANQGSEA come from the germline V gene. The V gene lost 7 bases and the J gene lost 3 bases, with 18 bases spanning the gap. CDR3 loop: CSASDLSNPNEKLFF. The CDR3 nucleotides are TGCAGCGCCTCGGACCTATCAAATCCTAATGAAAAACTGTTTTTT.

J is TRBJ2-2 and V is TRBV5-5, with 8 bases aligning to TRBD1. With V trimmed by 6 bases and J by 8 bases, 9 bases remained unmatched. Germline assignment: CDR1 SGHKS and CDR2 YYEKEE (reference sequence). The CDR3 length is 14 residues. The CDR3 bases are TGTGCCAGCACCTCCCAGGGGGCAGGAGGGGAGCTGTTTTTT. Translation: CASTSQGAGGELFF.

The CDR3 reads CASSTNTVGEQYF. Written as DNA, the CDR3 is TGTGCCAGCAGCACCAACACGGTCGGGGAGCAGTATTTT. This chain connects TRBV7-2 to TRBJ2-3; possible D gene TRBD2, 5 bases. The CDR3 length is 13 residues. The germline V gene encodes CDR1 SGHTA and CDR2 FQGNSA. V lost 5 bases and J 11 bases, leaving 17 bases between the germline ends.

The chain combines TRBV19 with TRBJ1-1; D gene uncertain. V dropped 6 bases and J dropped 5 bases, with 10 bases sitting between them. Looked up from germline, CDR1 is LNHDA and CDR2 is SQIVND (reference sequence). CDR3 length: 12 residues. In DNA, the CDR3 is TGTGCCAGTAGATCAAGGTGGACTGAAGCTTTCTTT. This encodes CASRSRWTEAFF.

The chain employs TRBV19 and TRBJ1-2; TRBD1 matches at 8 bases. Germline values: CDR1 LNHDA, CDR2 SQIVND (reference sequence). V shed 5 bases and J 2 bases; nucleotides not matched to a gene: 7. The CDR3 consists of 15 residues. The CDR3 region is CASSAGQGVNYGYTF. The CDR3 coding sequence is TGTGCCAGTAGTGCAGGACAGGGTGTCAACTATGGCTACACCTTC.

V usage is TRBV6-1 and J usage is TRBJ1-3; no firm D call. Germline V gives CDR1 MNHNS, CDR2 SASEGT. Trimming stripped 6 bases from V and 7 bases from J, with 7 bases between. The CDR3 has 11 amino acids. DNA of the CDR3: TGTGCCAGCAGCGGGGTGAACACCATATATTTT. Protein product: CASSGVNTIYF.

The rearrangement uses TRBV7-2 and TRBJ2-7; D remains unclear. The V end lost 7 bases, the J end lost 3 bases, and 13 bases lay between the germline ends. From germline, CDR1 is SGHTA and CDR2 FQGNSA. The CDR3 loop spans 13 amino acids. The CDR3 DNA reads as TGTGCCAGCACCCCGGAGCGTTACTACGAGCAGTACTTC. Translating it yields CASTPERYYEQYF. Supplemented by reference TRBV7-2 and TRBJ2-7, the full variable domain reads GAGVSQSPSNKVTEKGKDVELRCDPISGHTALYWYRQSLGQGLEFLIYFQGNSAPDKSGLPSDRFSAERTGGSVSTLTIQRTQQEDSAVYLCASTPERYYEQYFGPGTRLTVT.

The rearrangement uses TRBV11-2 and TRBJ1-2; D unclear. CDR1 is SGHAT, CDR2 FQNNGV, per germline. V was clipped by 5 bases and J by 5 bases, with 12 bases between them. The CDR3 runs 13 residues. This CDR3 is CASSPDMRYGYTF. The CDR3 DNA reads TGTGCCAGCAGCCCCGACATGAGGTATGGCTACACCTTC.

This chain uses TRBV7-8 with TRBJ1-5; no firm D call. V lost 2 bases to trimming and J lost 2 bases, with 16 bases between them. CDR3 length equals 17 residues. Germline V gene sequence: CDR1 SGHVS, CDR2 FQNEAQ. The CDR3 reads CASSLPPGGIGNQPQHF. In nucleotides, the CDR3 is TGTGCCAGCAGCTTACCACCGGGAGGGATTGGCAATCAGCCCCAGCATTTT.

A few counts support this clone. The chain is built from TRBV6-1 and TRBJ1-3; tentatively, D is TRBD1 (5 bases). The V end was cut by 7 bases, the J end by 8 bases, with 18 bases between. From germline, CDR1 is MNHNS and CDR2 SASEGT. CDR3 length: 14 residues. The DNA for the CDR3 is TGTGCCAGCACGAGGGGAGGGGTTCTGGACACCATATATTTT. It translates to CASTRGGVLDTIYF.

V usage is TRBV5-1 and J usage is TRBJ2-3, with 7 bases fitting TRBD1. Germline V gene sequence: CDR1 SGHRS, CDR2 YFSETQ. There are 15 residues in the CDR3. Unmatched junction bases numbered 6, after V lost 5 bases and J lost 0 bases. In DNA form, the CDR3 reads TGCGCCAGCAGTACAGGGGACACAAGCACAGATACGCAGTATTTT. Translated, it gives CASSTGDTSTDTQYF.

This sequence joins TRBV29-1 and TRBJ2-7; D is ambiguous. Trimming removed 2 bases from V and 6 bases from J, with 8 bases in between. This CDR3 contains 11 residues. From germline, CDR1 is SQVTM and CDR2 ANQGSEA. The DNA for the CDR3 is TGCAGCGTTGAACAAGGATCCGAGCAGTACTTC. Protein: CSVEQGSEQYF.

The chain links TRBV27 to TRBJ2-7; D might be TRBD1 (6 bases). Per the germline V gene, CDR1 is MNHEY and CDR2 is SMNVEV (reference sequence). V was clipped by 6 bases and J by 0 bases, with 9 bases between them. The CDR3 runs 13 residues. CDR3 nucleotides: TGTGCCAGCAGAAAGGACAGCTCCTACGAGCAGTACTTC. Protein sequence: CASRKDSSYEQYF.

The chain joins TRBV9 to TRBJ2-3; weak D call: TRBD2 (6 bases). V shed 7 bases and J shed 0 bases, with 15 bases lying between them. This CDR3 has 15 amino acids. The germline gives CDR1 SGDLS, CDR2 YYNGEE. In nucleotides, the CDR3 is TGTGCCAGCGAGAAGGGACTCTCAAGCACAGATACGCAGTATTTT. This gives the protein CASEKGLSSTDTQYF.

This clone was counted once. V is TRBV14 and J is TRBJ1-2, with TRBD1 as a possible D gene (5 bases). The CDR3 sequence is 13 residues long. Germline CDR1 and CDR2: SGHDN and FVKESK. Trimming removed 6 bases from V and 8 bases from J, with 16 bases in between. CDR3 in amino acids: CASSEGREGGYTF. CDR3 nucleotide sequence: TGTGCCAGCAGTGAGGGGCGCGAAGGCGGCTACACCTTC.

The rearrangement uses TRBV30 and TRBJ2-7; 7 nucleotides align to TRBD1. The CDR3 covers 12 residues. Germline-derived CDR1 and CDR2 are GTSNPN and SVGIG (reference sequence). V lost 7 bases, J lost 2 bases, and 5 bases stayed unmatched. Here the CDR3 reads CASLQGTYEQYF. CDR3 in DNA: TGTGCCTCTTTACAGGGGACCTACGAGCAGTACTTC.

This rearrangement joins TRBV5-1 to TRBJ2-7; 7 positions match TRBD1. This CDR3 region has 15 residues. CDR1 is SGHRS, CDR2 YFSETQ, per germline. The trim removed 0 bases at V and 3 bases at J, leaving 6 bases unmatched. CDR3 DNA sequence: TGCGCCAGCAGCTTGGTTGGGGACAGCTACTACGAGCAGTACTTC. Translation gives CASSLVGDSYYEQYF.

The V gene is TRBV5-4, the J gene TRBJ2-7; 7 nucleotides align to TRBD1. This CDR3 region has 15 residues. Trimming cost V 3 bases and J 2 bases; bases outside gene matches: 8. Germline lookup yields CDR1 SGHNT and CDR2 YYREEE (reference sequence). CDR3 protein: CASSSPGTEAYEQYF. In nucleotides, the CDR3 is TGTGCCAGCAGCTCCCCGGGGACAGAAGCCTACGAGCAGTACTTC.

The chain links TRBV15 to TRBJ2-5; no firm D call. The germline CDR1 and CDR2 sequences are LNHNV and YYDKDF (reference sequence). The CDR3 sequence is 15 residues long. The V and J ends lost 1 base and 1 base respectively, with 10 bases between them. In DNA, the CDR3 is TGTGCCACCAGCAGAGGGCGACTCTTCCAAGAGACCCAGTACTTC. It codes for CATSRGRLFQETQYF.

The CDR3 protein is CASRAFGVHTEAFF. Written as DNA, the CDR3 is TGTGCCAGCAGGGCATTTGGGGTACACACTGAAGCTTTCTTT. The V and J genes are TRBV6-1 and TRBJ1-1; no clear D gene. Per the germline V gene, CDR1 is MNHNS and CDR2 is SASEGT. This CDR3 spans 14 amino acids. V was trimmed by 6 bases and J by 3 bases, leaving 14 bases between them.

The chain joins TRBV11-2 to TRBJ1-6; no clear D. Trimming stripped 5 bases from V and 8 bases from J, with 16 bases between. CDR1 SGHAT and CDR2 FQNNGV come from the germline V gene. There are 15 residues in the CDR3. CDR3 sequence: CASSLQGHWDSPLHF. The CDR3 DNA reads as TGTGCCAGCAGCCTACAAGGGCACTGGGATTCACCCCTCCACTTT.

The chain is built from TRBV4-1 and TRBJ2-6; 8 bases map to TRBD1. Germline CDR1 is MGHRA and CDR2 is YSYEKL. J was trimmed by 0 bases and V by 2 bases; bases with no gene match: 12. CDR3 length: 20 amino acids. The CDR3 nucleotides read TGCGCCAGCAGCCAACATACGACAGGGGCCCTCCTCTCTGGGGCCAACGTCCTGACTTTC. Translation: CASSQHTTGALLSGANVLTF.

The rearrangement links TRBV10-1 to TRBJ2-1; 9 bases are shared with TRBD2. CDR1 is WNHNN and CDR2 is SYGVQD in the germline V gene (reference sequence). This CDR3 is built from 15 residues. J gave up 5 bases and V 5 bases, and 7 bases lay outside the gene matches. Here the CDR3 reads CASSRSGGWDNEQFF. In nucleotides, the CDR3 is TGCGCCAGCAGTCGTAGCGGGGGTTGGGACAATGAGCAGTTCTTC.

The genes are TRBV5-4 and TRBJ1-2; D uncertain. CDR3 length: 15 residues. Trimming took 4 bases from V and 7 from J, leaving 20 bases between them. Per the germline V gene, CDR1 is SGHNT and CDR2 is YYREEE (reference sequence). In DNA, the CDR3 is TGTGCCAGCAGCCCTTGGATGGGCACAGATGCTGGCTACACCTTC. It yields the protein CASSPWMGTDAGYTF.

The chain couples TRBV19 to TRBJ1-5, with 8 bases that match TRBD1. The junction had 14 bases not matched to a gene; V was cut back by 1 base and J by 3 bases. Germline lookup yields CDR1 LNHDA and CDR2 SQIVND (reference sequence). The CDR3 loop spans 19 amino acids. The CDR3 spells CASSIGTSDRVRVNQPQHF. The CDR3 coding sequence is TGTGCCAGTAGTATAGGCACCTCGGACAGGGTGAGGGTCAATCAGCCCCAGCATTTT.